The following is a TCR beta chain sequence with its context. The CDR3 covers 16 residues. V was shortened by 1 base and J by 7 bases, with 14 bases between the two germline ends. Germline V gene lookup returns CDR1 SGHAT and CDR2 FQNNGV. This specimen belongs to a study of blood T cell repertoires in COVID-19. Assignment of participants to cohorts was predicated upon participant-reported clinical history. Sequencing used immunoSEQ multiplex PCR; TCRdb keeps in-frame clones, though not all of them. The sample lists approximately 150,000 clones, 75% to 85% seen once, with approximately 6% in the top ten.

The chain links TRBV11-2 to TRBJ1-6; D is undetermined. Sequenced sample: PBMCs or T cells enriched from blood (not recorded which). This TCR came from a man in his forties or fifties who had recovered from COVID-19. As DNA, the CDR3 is TGTGCCAGCAGCTTAGGAGTGAACAGTCGAAATTCACCCCTCCACTTT. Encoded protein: CASSLGVNSRNSPLHF.